The sequence of this T cell receptor beta chain was determined in a study of T cell changes during pregnancy in multiple sclerosis. Ten or more counts support this clone. The repertoire was sequenced with immunoSEQ multiplex PCR; TCRdb's copy has only in-frame clones and lacks some. Of tens of thousands of clones in the sample, roughly nine tenths are singletons; the top ten hold less than 3.5%. Germline V gives CDR1 SGHRS, CDR2 YFSETQ. The CDR3 runs to 17 residues. V trimming: 6 bases; J trimming: 2 bases; junction bases outside the gene matches: 6. This material consisted of peripheral blood, taken before pregnancy. This sequence originates from a female donor with multiple sclerosis, enrolled in a pregnancy study. The gene calls are TRBV5-1 and TRBJ2-6; TRBD2 matches at 12 bases. CDR3 nucleotides: TGCGCCAGCACCCGACTAGCGGGAGAGGCTGGGGCCAACGTCCTGACTTTC. Translation: CASTRLAGEAGANVLTF.